This T cell receptor (beta chain) was observed in a study of cytomegalovirus exposure and HLA in healthy donors. Study as a whole: The roughly 130 validation repertoires were reported in a later analysis to have been generated on the same platform as the approximately 700 first-cohort repertoires.

Trimming cost V 3 bases and J 5 bases; bases outside gene matches: 4. The CDR3 covers 14 residues. Per the germline V gene, CDR1 is LGHNT and CDR2 is FRNRAP. Assay: immunoSEQ multiplex PCR; the TCRdb copy retains only in-frame clones and omits some. The sample has about 130,000 clones, approximately 91% seen once; the top ten hold roughly 1.4%. The TCR originated in a man aged 25 to 40 in good health and CMV-seronegative. Sequenced sample: PBMCs. The chain combines TRBV12-5 with TRBJ2-5; 9 bases fit TRBD2. This CDR3 reads CASGFSGSGETQYF. The CDR3 DNA sequence: TGTGCTAGTGGTTTTAGCGGGAGCGGTGAGACCCAGTACTTC. Full variable domain (outside the CDR3, taken from reference TRBV12-5 and TRBJ2-5): DARVTQTPRHKVTEMGQEVTMRCQPILGHNTVFWYRQTMMQGLELLAYFRNRAPLDDSGMPKDRFSAEMPDATLATLKIQPSEPRDSAVYFCASGFSGSGETQYFGPGTRLLVL.